This T cell receptor beta chain was profiled in a study of radiation and T cells in renal cell carcinoma. Repertoires were generated with immunoSEQ multiplex PCR, while TCRdb's copy carries only in-frame clones and drops some. The sample yields 150,000 to 200,000 clones, 88% seen once. The CDR3 covers 15 residues. Per the germline V gene, CDR1 is LNHDA and CDR2 is SQIVND (reference sequence). Trimming removed 6 bases at V and 3 bases at J, with 18 bases between. Time point indicated: blood 4 weeks post-SBRT, at nephrectomy. Specified treatment: 15 Gy SBRT to primary tumor, nephrectomy 4 weeks later. Nephrectomy followed 15 Gy stereotactic body radiation by 4 weeks. The patient's renal cell carcinoma had clear cell pathology. Study-wide results and limits: From baseline, blood top tumor clonotypes peaked at 2 weeks post-radiation.

On this clone itself: The antigen is undetermined.

The V and J genes are TRBV19 and TRBJ2-7, with D perhaps matching TRBD2 (5 bases). The TCR was taken from a woman between 50 and 59 years old with renal cell carcinoma. The source material was blood, sampled from a patient whose treatment included radiotherapy and nephrectomy. The CDR3 reads CASRLEGTLYYEQYF. The DNA of the CDR3 is TGTGCCAGTAGGCTAGAGGGAACCCTTTACTACGAGCAGTACTTC.